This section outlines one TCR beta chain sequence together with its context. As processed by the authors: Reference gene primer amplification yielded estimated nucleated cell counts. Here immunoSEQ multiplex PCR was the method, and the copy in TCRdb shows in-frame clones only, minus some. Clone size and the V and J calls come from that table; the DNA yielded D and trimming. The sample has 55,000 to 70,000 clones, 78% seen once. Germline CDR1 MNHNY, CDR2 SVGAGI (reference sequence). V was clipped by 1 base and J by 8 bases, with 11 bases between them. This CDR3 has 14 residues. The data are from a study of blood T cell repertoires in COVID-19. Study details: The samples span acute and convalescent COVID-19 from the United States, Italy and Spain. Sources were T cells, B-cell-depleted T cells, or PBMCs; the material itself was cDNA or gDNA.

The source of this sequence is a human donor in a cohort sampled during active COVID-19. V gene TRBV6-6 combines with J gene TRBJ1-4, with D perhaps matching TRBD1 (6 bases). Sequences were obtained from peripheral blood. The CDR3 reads CASSYWQGLEKLFF. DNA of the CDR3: TGTGCCAGCAGTTACTGGCAGGGGCTCGAAAAACTGTTTTTT.